A selection of T cell receptor beta chains follows, all from one sample in a study of blood T cell repertoires in COVID-19. Method: immunoSEQ multiplex PCR; TCRdb's copy keeps in-frame clones and lacks some. The sample has more than 150,000 clones, about 80% seen once. The specimen sequenced was PBMCs or T cells enriched from blood (not recorded which). All receptors come from a man in his 60s who had been exposed to COVID-19. Both conserved end residues are part of each CDR3. A D gene is named only where the DNA matches it firmly. Size is stated for part of the rows, as once, few or many counts, or as a class when the clone is expanded.

>.|TRBV19|.|TRBJ2-5|16
CASSPWRTPRQETQYF
TGTGCCAGTAGTCCCTGGAGGACCCCACGTCAAGAGACCCAGTACTTC
>.|TRBV10-3|.|TRBJ1-1|14
CAISESSGYTEAFF
TGTGCCATCAGTGAGTCGAGCGGGTACACTGAAGCTTTCTTT
>.|TRBV9|.|TRBJ2-6|14
CASSAGVGANVLTF
TGTGCCAGCAGCGCGGGGGTAGGGGCCAACGTCCTGACTTTC
>.|TRBV27|.|TRBJ1-5|14
CASSSAPRNQPQHF
TGTGCCAGCAGTTCAGCGCCGAGGAATCAGCCCCAGCATTTT
>.|TRBV7-9|.|TRBJ2-1|13
CASSRTTGGEQFF
TGTGCCAGCAGTCGGACTACCGGCGGTGAGCAGTTCTTC
>few|TRBV9|TRBD1|TRBJ2-7|14
CASSEWDSSYEQYF
TGTGCCAGCAGCGAATGGGACAGTTCCTACGAGCAGTACTTC
>.|TRBV5-1|TRBD2|TRBJ2-3|17
CASSLVGASGSSDTQYF
TGCGCCAGCAGCTTGGTGGGGGCTAGCGGGAGCTCGGATACGCAGTATTTT
>few|TRBV5-6|.|TRBJ2-5|15
CASSLVTSWGETQYF
TGTGCCAGCAGCTTGGTTACTAGTTGGGGAGAGACCCAGTACTTC
>.|TRBV28|.|TRBJ2-7|13
CASSLLGAHEQYF
TGTGCCAGCAGTTTATTAGGAGCTCACGAGCAGTACTTC
>.|TRBV5-6|.|TRBJ1-5|14
CASSPAGDYQPQHF
TGTGCCAGCAGCCCGGCTGGAGACTATCAGCCCCAGCATTTT
>.|TRBV4-3|.|TRBJ1-1|13
CASSQESGAEAFF
TGCGCCAGCAGCCAAGAGTCAGGGGCTGAAGCTTTCTTT
>.|TRBV29-1|.|TRBJ2-3|16
CSVDTGSGRGTDTQYF
TGCAGCGTTGATACAGGTAGCGGCCGAGGCACAGATACGCAGTATTTT
>.|TRBV12-5|TRBD1|TRBJ1-2|15
CASGLSPTGVDGYTF
TGTGCTAGTGGTTTGTCCCCGACAGGGGTTGATGGCTACACCTTC
>.|TRBV6-1|.|TRBJ1-5|13
CASSEQGNQPQHF
TGTGCCAGCAGTGAACAGGGCAATCAGCCCCAGCATTTT
>many|TRBV28|TRBD1|TRBJ1-5|15
CASRPRTGFNQPQHF
TGTGCCAGCAGACCTCGGACAGGCTTTAATCAGCCCCAGCATTTT